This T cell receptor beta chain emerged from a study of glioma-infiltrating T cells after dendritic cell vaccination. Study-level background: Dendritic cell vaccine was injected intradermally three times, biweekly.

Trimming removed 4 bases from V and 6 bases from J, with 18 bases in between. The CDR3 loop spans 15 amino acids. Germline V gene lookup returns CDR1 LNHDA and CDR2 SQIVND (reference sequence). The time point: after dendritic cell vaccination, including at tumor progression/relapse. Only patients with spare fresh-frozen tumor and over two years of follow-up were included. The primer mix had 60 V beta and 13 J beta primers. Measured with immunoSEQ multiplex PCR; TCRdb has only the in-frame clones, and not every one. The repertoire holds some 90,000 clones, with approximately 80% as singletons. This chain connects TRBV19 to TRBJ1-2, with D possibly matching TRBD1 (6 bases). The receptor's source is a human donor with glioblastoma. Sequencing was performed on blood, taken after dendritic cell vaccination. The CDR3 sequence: CASSKPNREHHGYTF. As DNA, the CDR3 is TGTGCCAGTAGTAAGCCCAACAGGGAACATCATGGCTACACCTTC.